A selection of T cell receptor beta chains follows, all from one sample in a study of T cell responses to AZD1222 COVID-19 vaccine. Measured with immunoSEQ multiplex PCR; TCRdb has only the in-frame clones, and not every one. The sample lists around 210,000 clones; approximately 94% were seen once. The sequencing used peripheral blood, collected 28 days after the second dose of the MenACWY control vaccine. The receptor set was obtained from an adult who received the MenACWY meningococcal vaccine as a control. CDR3s include the opening cysteine and the closing phenylalanine or tryptophan. The order of the fields is clone size, V gene, D gene, J gene, CDR3 DNA, CDR3 protein. The D gene is left open where the match is weak. Some rows have no size entry. The others give once, few or many, or a class for an expanded clone.

abundance: -
v_gene: TRBV28
d_gene: -
j_gene: TRBJ2-7
CDR3nt: TGTGCCAGCAGTTTAACCTCAGGCTACGAGCAGTACTTC
CDR3aa: CASSLTSGYEQYF

abundance: -
v_gene: TRBV28
d_gene: TRBD1
j_gene: TRBJ1-2
CDR3nt: TGTGCCACCCCGGGACAGGGAAATGGCTACACCTTC
CDR3aa: CATPGQGNGYTF

abundance: -
v_gene: TRBV7-6
d_gene: TRBD1
j_gene: TRBJ1-5
CDR3nt: TGTGCCAGCAGCCCCGGACAGGCCCTTAGCAATCAGCCCCAGCATTTT
CDR3aa: CASSPGQALSNQPQHF

abundance: -
v_gene: TRBV29-1
d_gene: -
j_gene: TRBJ1-3
CDR3nt: TGCAGCGTTCGGCAGGCCCTCTCTGGAAACACCATATATTTT
CDR3aa: CSVRQALSGNTIYF

abundance: -
v_gene: TRBV7-2
d_gene: TRBD1
j_gene: TRBJ1-1
CDR3nt: TGTGCCAGCAGCGATTACAGGGGGGTAATTGAAGCTTTCTTT
CDR3aa: CASSDYRGVIEAFF

abundance: -
v_gene: TRBV7-2
d_gene: -
j_gene: TRBJ2-1
CDR3nt: TGTGCCAGCAGCAAACTAGGAAACATTGAGCAGTTCTTC
CDR3aa: CASSKLGNIEQFF

abundance: once
v_gene: TRBV3-1/TRBV3-2
d_gene: TRBD2
j_gene: TRBJ2-5
CDR3nt: TGTGCCAGCAGCCAGGCTGGACTAGCGGGAGTAGAGACCCAGTACTTC
CDR3aa: CASSQAGLAGVETQYF

abundance: -
v_gene: TRBV28
d_gene: -
j_gene: TRBJ1-1
CDR3nt: TGTGCCAGCACCCCGGAGGGGCGAGAAGCTTTCTTT
CDR3aa: CASTPEGREAFF

abundance: -
v_gene: TRBV6-2/TRBV6-3
d_gene: -
j_gene: TRBJ2-2
CDR3nt: TGTGCCAGCAGTTACGGGACAACGAACACCGGGGAGCTGTTTTTT
CDR3aa: CASSYGTTNTGELFF

abundance: -
v_gene: TRBV12-3/TRBV12-4
d_gene: -
j_gene: TRBJ1-5
CDR3nt: TGTGCCAGCAGCTCGACAGGCCCCCAGCATTTT
CDR3aa: CASSSTGPQHF

abundance: -
v_gene: TRBV5-1
d_gene: TRBD2
j_gene: TRBJ2-1
CDR3nt: TGCGCCAGCCAAGGTTGGGCTAGCGGGAGTTTTCCATTCAATGAGCAGTTCTTC
CDR3aa: CASQGWASGSFPFNEQFF

abundance: once
v_gene: TRBV5-1
d_gene: -
j_gene: TRBJ2-1
CDR3nt: TGCGCCAGCAGCTTGGACGGGATAAGCTACAATGAGCAGTTCTTC
CDR3aa: CASSLDGISYNEQFF

abundance: -
v_gene: TRBV27
d_gene: -
j_gene: TRBJ2-7
CDR3nt: TGTGCCAGCAGGGAACAGGCGGTTCTGGGCGAGCAGTACTTC
CDR3aa: CASREQAVLGEQYF

abundance: -
v_gene: TRBV24-1
d_gene: -
j_gene: TRBJ2-2
CDR3nt: TGTGCCACCAGTGATTTGGAACAGATGAACACCGGGGAGCTGTTTTTT
CDR3aa: CATSDLEQMNTGELFF

abundance: -
v_gene: TRBV15
d_gene: -
j_gene: TRBJ2-2
CDR3nt: TGTGCCACCAGCAGAGACCGGGCCGGGGAGCTGTTTTTT
CDR3aa: CATSRDRAGELFF

abundance: few
v_gene: TRBV18
d_gene: -
j_gene: TRBJ1-6
CDR3nt: TGTGCCAGCACAACACAGAGCTCCTATAATTCACCCCTCCACTTT
CDR3aa: CASTTQSSYNSPLHF

abundance: -
v_gene: TRBV15
d_gene: TRBD2
j_gene: TRBJ2-5
CDR3nt: TGTGCCACCAGCAGAGTGTCAGGGAGGGAAGAGACCCAGTACTTC
CDR3aa: CATSRVSGREETQYF

abundance: -
v_gene: TRBV30
d_gene: TRBD1
j_gene: TRBJ2-7
CDR3nt: TGTGCCTGGGGGACAGGGTTTTTCTACGAGCAGTACTTC
CDR3aa: CAWGTGFFYEQYF

abundance: -
v_gene: TRBV28
d_gene: -
j_gene: TRBJ1-1
CDR3nt: TGTGCCAGCAGACCCCTGACAGGGAACACTGAAGCTTTCTTT
CDR3aa: CASRPLTGNTEAFF

abundance: -
v_gene: TRBV20-1
d_gene: -
j_gene: TRBJ2-1
CDR3nt: TGCAGCGTCTCGCGGGACCATGAGCAGTTCTTC
CDR3aa: CSVSRDHEQFF

abundance: once
v_gene: TRBV19
d_gene: -
j_gene: TRBJ2-1
CDR3nt: TGTGCCAGTAGTATCGGACTAACTTACAATGAGCAGTTCTTC
CDR3aa: CASSIGLTYNEQFF

abundance: -
v_gene: TRBV5-1
d_gene: -
j_gene: TRBJ2-1
CDR3nt: TGCGCCAGCAGCTTGCCGGGACTGCACAATGAGCAGTTCTTC
CDR3aa: CASSLPGLHNEQFF

abundance: -
v_gene: TRBV12-3/TRBV12-4
d_gene: -
j_gene: TRBJ1-2
CDR3nt: TGTGCCAGCAGTGCAGGGTTAATTGGCTACACCTTC
CDR3aa: CASSAGLIGYTF

abundance: -
v_gene: TRBV9
d_gene: TRBD2
j_gene: TRBJ2-3
CDR3nt: TGTGCCAGCAGCTCCGGAAGGAGCGGGAGGGCCTACACAGATACGCAGTATTTT
CDR3aa: CASSSGRSGRAYTDTQYF

abundance: -
v_gene: TRBV7-6
d_gene: TRBD2
j_gene: TRBJ2-5
CDR3nt: TGTGCCAGCAGCTCCGGTGGGGCTAGCGGGGGGGCGGAGACCCAGTACTTC
CDR3aa: CASSSGGASGGAETQYF

abundance: once
v_gene: TRBV5-1
d_gene: TRBD1
j_gene: TRBJ2-7
CDR3nt: TGCGCCAGCCGTGGGCAGGGGGTATACGAGCAGTACTTC
CDR3aa: CASRGQGVYEQYF

abundance: -
v_gene: TRBV9
d_gene: TRBD1
j_gene: TRBJ2-7
CDR3nt: TGTGCCAGCAGCCCGACAGGGGGAGAAACCTACGAGCAGTACTTC
CDR3aa: CASSPTGGETYEQYF

abundance: few
v_gene: TRBV28
d_gene: -
j_gene: TRBJ1-1
CDR3nt: TGTGCCAGCCATTACCCGGGGGGCACTGAAGCTTTCTTT
CDR3aa: CASHYPGGTEAFF

abundance: -
v_gene: TRBV28
d_gene: TRBD1
j_gene: TRBJ1-5
CDR3nt: TGTGCCAGCAGTTTCCCGGGACAGGGTGGCAATCAGCCCCAGCATTTT
CDR3aa: CASSFPGQGGNQPQHF

abundance: -
v_gene: TRBV6-2/TRBV6-3
d_gene: -
j_gene: TRBJ2-7
CDR3nt: TGTGCCAGCAGTTACCTTGACAGAGACAGTTACGAGCAGTACTTC
CDR3aa: CASSYLDRDSYEQYF

abundance: -
v_gene: TRBV6-5
d_gene: TRBD1
j_gene: TRBJ1-5
CDR3nt: TGTGTCAGGAATAGACAGGGCCATAGCAATCAGCCCCAGCATTTT
CDR3aa: CVRNRQGHSNQPQHF

abundance: -
v_gene: TRBV5-4
d_gene: -
j_gene: TRBJ2-1
CDR3nt: TGTGCCAGCACCACGGCGGGGGCCTTTGATGAGCAGTTCTTC
CDR3aa: CASTTAGAFDEQFF

abundance: -
v_gene: TRBV27
d_gene: -
j_gene: TRBJ2-7
CDR3nt: TGTGCCAGCAGTAGAACAGGCTACGAGCAGTACTTC
CDR3aa: CASSRTGYEQYF

abundance: -
v_gene: TRBV29-1
d_gene: TRBD2
j_gene: TRBJ2-7
CDR3nt: TGCAGCGTTGGCCAGGCTAGCGGGACCCTCCACGAGCAGTACTTC
CDR3aa: CSVGQASGTLHEQYF

abundance: -
v_gene: TRBV9
d_gene: TRBD2
j_gene: TRBJ2-1
CDR3nt: TGTGCCAGCAGCGACGGACTAGCGGGAAAAAATGAGCAGTTCTTC
CDR3aa: CASSDGLAGKNEQFF

abundance: -
v_gene: TRBV4-3
d_gene: -
j_gene: TRBJ2-5
CDR3nt: TGCGCCAGCAGCCAAGATCAGAGCAGCCAAGAGACCCAGTACTTC
CDR3aa: CASSQDQSSQETQYF

abundance: -
v_gene: TRBV10-3
d_gene: -
j_gene: TRBJ1-1
CDR3nt: TGTGCCATCAGTGAGTCGGGGAACACTGAAGCTTTCTTT
CDR3aa: CAISESGNTEAFF

abundance: once
v_gene: TRBV24-1
d_gene: TRBD2
j_gene: TRBJ2-3
CDR3nt: TGTGCCACCAGTGATGCAGGTGCTAGCGGGGGAACAGATACGCAGTATTTT
CDR3aa: CATSDAGASGGTDTQYF

abundance: -
v_gene: TRBV19
d_gene: TRBD1
j_gene: TRBJ2-7
CDR3nt: TGTGCCAGTTCCGGGACAGGGTACGGCGAGCAGTACTTC
CDR3aa: CASSGTGYGEQYF

abundance: -
v_gene: TRBV11-3
d_gene: -
j_gene: TRBJ2-7
CDR3nt: TGTGCCAGCAGCATCGATGGGGGATCCTACGAGCAGTACTTC
CDR3aa: CASSIDGGSYEQYF

abundance: -
v_gene: TRBV28
d_gene: TRBD1
j_gene: TRBJ1-4
CDR3nt: TGTGCCAGCAGTCCCCCCGGGACAGGGCGTGAAAAACTGTTTTTT
CDR3aa: CASSPPGTGREKLFF

abundance: -
v_gene: TRBV6-5
d_gene: -
j_gene: TRBJ1-5
CDR3nt: TGTGCCAGCAATCTACACGTCAATCAGCCCCAGCATTTT
CDR3aa: CASNLHVNQPQHF

abundance: -
v_gene: TRBV7-2
d_gene: -
j_gene: TRBJ2-7
CDR3nt: TGTGCCAGCAGCCCCTCGGACGGCTACGAGCAGTACTTC
CDR3aa: CASSPSDGYEQYF

abundance: -
v_gene: TRBV5-1
d_gene: -
j_gene: TRBJ2-5
CDR3nt: TGCGCCAGCAGCGGCGATCAAGAGACCCAGTACTTC
CDR3aa: CASSGDQETQYF

abundance: -
v_gene: TRBV3-1/TRBV3-2
d_gene: -
j_gene: TRBJ1-5
CDR3nt: TGTGCCAGCAGCCAAGAAATCCAGGGTAACCATAGCAATCAGCCCCAGCATTTT
CDR3aa: CASSQEIQGNHSNQPQHF

abundance: once
v_gene: TRBV7-8
d_gene: -
j_gene: TRBJ1-5
CDR3nt: TGTGCCAGCAGCGTACAGGGTAATCAGCCCCAGCATTTT
CDR3aa: CASSVQGNQPQHF

abundance: -
v_gene: TRBV7-9
d_gene: -
j_gene: TRBJ1-2
CDR3nt: TGTGCCAGCAGCTATTCGGGGGAAGGCTACACCTTC
CDR3aa: CASSYSGEGYTF

abundance: -
v_gene: TRBV30
d_gene: -
j_gene: TRBJ1-2
CDR3nt: TGTGCCTGGGGAGTAGGGGTAAGGTATGGCTACACCTTC
CDR3aa: CAWGVGVRYGYTF

abundance: -
v_gene: TRBV7-8
d_gene: -
j_gene: TRBJ1-2
CDR3nt: TGTGCCAGCAGCCTTATAGAGGAGCGTGGCTACACCTTC
CDR3aa: CASSLIEERGYTF

abundance: -
v_gene: TRBV29-1
d_gene: TRBD1
j_gene: TRBJ2-2
CDR3nt: TGCAGCGTCCCCTCGGACAGGGTGGGAACCGGGGAGCTGTTTTTT
CDR3aa: CSVPSDRVGTGELFF

abundance: -
v_gene: TRBV5-4
d_gene: -
j_gene: TRBJ2-7
CDR3nt: TGTGCCAGCAGCTTGACCGTCGGCGGCTCCTACGAGCAGTACTTC
CDR3aa: CASSLTVGGSYEQYF

abundance: few
v_gene: TRBV28
d_gene: -
j_gene: TRBJ1-1
CDR3nt: TGTGCCAGCAGGACCGCGGGCACTGAAGCTTTCTTT
CDR3aa: CASRTAGTEAFF

abundance: -
v_gene: TRBV3-1/TRBV3-2
d_gene: -
j_gene: TRBJ2-7
CDR3nt: TGTGCCAGCAGCCTTACCGGGACAACTTACGAGCAGTACTTC
CDR3aa: CASSLTGTTYEQYF